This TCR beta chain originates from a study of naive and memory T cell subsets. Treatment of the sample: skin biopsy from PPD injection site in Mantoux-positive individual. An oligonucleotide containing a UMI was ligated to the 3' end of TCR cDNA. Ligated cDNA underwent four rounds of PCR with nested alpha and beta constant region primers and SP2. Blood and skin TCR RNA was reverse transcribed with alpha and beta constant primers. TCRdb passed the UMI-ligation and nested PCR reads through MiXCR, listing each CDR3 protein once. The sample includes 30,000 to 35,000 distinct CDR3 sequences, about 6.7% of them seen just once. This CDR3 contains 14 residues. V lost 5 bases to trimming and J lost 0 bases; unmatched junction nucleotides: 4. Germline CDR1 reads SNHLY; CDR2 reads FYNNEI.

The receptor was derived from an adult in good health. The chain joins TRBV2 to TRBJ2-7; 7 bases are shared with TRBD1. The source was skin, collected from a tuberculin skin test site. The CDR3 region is CASSNRGASYEQYF. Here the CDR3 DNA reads TGTGCCAGCAGTAACAGGGGCGCCTCCTACGAGCAGTACTTC.